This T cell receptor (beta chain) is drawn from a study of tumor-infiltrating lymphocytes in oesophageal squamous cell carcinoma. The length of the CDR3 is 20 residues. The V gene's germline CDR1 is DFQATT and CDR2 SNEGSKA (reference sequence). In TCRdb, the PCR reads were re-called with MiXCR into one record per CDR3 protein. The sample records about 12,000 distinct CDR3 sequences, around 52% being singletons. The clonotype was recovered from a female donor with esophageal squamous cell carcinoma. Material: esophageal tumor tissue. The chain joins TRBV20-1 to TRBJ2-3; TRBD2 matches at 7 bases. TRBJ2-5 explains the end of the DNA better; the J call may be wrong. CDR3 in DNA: TGCAGTGCTAGAGATCGAGCGTCTAGCGGAAACCTCCCCTACCAAGAGACCCAGTACTTC. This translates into CSARDRASSGNLPYQETQYF.